Given below is one TCR beta chain in context. The record originates from a study of technical replicates of blood from a few donors. The protocol was immunoSEQ multiplex PCR, while the TCRdb copy is restricted to in-frame clones and leaves out a portion. The sample has 70,000 to 95,000 clones, 75% to 95% seen once. The sample comprised T cells isolated from PBMCs. This sequence originates from a human donor in good health. Some clones in this sample may be carry-over from other donors' samples.

For the CDR3, the DNA is TGCGCCAGCAGTCAATCTCTAACAGGGGAGGACTATGGCTACACCTTC. Protein product: CASSQSLTGEDYGYTF. The genes are TRBV23-1 and TRBJ1-2; 7 bases align to TRBD1. TRBV23-1 is filed as an ORF, its function uncertain. Losses at the gene ends were 0 bases for V and 3 bases for J; bases not matched to a gene: 7. CDR3 size: 16 residues.